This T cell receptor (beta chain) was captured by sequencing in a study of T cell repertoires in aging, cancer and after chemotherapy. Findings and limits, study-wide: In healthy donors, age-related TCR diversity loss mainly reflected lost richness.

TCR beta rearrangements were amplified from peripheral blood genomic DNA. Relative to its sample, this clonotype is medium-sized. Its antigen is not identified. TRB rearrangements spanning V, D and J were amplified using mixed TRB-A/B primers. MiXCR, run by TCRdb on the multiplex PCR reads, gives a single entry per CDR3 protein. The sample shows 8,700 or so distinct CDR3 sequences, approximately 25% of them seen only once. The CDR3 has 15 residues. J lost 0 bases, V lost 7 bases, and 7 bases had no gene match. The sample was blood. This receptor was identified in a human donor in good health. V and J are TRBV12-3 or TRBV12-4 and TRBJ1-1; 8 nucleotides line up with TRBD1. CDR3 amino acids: CASTDRARLNTEAFF. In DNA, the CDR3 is TGTGCCAGCACGGACAGGGCTAGATTGAACACTGAAGCTTTCTTT.